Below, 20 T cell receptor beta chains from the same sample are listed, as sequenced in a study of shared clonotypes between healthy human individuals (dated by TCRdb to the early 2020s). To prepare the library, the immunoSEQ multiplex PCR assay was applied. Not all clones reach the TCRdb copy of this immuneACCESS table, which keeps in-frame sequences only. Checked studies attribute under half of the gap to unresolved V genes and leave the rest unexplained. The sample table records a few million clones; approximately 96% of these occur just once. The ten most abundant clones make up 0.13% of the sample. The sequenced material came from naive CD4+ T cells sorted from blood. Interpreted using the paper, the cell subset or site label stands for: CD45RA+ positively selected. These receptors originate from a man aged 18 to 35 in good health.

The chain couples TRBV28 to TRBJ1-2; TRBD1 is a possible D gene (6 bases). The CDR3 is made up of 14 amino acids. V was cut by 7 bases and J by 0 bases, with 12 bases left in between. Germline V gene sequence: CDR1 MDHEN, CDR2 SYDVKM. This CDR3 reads CASTSGQANYGYTF. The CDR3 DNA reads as TGTGCCAGCACATCGGGACAAGCTAACTATGGCTACACCTTC.

The CDR3, as DNA: TGTGCCAGCAGTTACGGGCCTACTCGAGCGGATGAGCAGTTCTTC. Its protein is CASSYGPTRADEQFF. This chain links TRBV6-6 with TRBJ2-1; D is perhaps TRBD2 (5 bases). The germline V and J ends were trimmed by 2 bases and 8 bases, with 16 bases remaining between them. The CDR3 is 15 amino acids. Germline CDR1 MNHNY, CDR2 SVGAGI (reference sequence).

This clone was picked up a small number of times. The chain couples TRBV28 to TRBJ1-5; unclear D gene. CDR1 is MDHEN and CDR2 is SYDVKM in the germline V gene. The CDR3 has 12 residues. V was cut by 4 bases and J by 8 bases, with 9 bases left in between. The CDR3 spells CASSSGREPQHF. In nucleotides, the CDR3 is TGTGCCAGCAGTTCCGGGAGGGAGCCCCAGCATTTT. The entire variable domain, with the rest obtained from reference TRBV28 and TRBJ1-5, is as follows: DVKVTQSSRYLVKRTGEKVFLECVQDMDHENMFWYRQDPGLGLRLIYFSYDVKMKEKGDIPEGYSVSREKKERFSLILESASTNQTSMYLCASSSGREPQHFGDGTRLSIL.

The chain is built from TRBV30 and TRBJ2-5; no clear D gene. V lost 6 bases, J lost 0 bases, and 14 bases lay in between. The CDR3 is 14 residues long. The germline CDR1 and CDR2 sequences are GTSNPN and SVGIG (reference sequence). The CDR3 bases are TGTGCCTGTCGGAGTGATATGTACCAAGAGACCCAGTACTTC. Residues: CACRSDMYQETQYF. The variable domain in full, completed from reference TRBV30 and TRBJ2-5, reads SQTIHQWPATLVQPVGSPLSLECTVEGTSNPNLYWYRQAAGRGLQLLFYSVGIGQISSEVPQNLSASRPQDRQFILSSKKLLLSDSGFYLCACRSDMYQETQYFGPGTRLLVL.

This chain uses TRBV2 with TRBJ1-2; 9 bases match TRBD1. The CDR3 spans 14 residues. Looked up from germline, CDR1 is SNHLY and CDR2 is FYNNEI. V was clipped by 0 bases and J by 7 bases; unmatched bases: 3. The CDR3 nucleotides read TGTGCCAGCAGTGAAGCCGGGACAGGGAGTGGCTACACCTTC. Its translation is CASSEAGTGSGYTF.

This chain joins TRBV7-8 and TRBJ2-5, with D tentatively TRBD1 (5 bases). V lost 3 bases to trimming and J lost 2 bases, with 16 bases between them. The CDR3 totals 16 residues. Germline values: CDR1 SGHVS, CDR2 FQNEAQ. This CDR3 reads CASSFPMFGAQETQYF. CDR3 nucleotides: TGTGCCAGCAGCTTCCCAATGTTTGGGGCGCAAGAGACCCAGTACTTC.

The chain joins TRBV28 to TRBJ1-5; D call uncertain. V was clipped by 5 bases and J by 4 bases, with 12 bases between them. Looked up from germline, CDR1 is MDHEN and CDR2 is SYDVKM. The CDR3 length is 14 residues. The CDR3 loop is CASSPVRGNQPQHF. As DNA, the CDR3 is TGTGCCAGCAGTCCCGTGCGGGGTAATCAGCCCCAGCATTTT.

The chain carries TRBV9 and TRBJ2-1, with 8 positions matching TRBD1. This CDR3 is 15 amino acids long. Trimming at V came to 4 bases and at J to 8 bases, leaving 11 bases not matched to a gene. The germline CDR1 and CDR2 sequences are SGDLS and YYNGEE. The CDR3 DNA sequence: TGTGCCAGCAGCCGTAATGGGATGACAGGGGATGAGCAGTTCTTC. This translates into CASSRNGMTGDEQFF.

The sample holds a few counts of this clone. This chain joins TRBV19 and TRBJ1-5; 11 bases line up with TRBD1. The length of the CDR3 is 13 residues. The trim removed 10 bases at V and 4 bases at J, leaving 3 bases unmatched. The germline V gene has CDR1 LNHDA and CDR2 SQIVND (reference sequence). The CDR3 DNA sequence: TGTGCCATTGGGACAGGGGGGAATCAGCCCCAGCATTTT. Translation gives CAIGTGGNQPQHF.

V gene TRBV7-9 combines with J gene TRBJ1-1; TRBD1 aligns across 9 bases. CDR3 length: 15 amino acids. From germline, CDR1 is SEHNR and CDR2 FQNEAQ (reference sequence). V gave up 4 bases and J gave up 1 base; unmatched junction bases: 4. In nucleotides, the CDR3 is TGTGCCAGCAGCTCGAGGGGACAGGGGAACACTGAAGCTTTCTTT. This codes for CASSSRGQGNTEAFF.

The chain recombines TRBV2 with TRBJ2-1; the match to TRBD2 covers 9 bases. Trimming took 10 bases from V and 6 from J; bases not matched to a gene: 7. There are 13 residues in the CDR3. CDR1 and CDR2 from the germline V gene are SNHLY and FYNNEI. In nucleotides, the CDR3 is TGTGCCAATCTAGGCGGGAGGGTCAATGAGCAGTTCTTC. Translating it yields CANLGGRVNEQFF.

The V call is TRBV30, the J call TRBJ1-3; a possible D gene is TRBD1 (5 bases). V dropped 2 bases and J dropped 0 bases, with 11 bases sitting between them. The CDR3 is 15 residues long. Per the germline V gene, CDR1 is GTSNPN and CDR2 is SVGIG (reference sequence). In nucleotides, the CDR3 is TGTGCCTGGAGTCCGGGACGGAACTCTGGAAACACCATATATTTT. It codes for CAWSPGRNSGNTIYF.

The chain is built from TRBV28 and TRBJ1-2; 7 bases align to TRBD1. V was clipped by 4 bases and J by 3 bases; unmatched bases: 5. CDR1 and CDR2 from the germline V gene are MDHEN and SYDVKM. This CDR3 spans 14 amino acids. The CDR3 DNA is TGTGCCAGCAGTTATTTCGACAGGGACTATGGCTACACCTTC. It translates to CASSYFDRDYGYTF.

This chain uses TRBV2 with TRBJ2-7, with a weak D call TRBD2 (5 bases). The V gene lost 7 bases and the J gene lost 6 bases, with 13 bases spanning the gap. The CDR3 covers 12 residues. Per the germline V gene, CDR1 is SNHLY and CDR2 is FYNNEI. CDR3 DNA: TGTGCCAGCAATGAGGGATCTCGCGAGCAGTACTTC. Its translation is CASNEGSREQYF.

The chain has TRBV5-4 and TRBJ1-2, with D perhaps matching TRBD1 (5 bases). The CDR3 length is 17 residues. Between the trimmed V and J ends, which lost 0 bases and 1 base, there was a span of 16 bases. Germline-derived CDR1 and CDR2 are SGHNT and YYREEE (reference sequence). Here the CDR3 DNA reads TGTGCCAGCAGCTTGGTTCACAGCCCTGGGGGTAACTATGGCTACACCTTC. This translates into CASSLVHSPGGNYGYTF.

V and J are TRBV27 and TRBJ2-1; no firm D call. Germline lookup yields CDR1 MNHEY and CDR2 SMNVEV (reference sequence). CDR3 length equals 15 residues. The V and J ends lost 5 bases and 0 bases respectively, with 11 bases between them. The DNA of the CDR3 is TGTGCCAGCAGTCTGTGGAGTAGCTCCTACAATGAGCAGTTCTTC. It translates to CASSLWSSSYNEQFF.

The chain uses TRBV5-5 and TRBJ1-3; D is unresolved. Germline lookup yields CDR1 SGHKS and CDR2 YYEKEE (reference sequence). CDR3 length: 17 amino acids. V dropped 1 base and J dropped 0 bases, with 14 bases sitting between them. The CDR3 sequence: CASSLIPGPISGNTIYF. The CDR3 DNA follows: TGTGCCAGCAGCTTGATTCCGGGTCCAATCTCTGGAAACACCATATATTTT.

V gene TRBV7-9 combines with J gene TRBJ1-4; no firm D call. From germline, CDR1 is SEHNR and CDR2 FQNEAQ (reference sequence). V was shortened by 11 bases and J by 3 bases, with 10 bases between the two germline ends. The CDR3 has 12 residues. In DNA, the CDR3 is TGTGCCGTAGGCGGCCCTAATGAAAAACTGTTTTTT. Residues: CAVGGPNEKLFF.

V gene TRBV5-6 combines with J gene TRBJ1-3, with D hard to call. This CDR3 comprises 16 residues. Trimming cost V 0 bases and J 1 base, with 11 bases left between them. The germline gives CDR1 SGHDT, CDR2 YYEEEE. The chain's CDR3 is CASSLGVHGSGNTIYF. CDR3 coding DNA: TGTGCCAGCAGCTTGGGTGTTCACGGTTCTGGAAACACCATATATTTT.

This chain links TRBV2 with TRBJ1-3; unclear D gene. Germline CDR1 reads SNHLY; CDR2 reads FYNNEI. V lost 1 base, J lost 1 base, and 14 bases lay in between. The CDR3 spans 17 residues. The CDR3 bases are TGTGCCAGCAGTGAAGTTTCCCCGGGCACGTCTGGAAACACCATATATTTT. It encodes CASSEVSPGTSGNTIYF.